A single sample is the source of the 15 T cell receptor beta chains below, sequenced in a study of blood T cell repertoires in COVID-19. The assay was immunoSEQ multiplex PCR, and TCRdb's table has in-frame clones only and misses some. This table holds 120,000 or so clones, 70% to 90% found once. Material for sequencing was peripheral blood. These TCRs come from a man aged 45-60 years with acute or convalescent COVID-19.

This clone occurred once. V is TRBV4-1 and J is TRBJ1-1; the D gene is possibly TRBD1 (6 bases). The CDR3 consists of 11 residues. Germline assignment: CDR1 MGHRA and CDR2 YSYEKL. V was cut by 3 bases and J by 7 bases, with 6 bases left in between. The CDR3 protein is CASSQDSEAFF. Here the CDR3 DNA reads TGCGCCAGCAGCCAGGACAGTGAAGCTTTCTTT.

The V and J genes are TRBV19 and TRBJ2-3; TRBD2 is a possible D gene (6 bases). CDR1 and CDR2 (germline): LNHDA, SQIVND (reference sequence). The CDR3 runs to 13 residues. Trimming stripped 2 bases from V and 8 bases from J, with 11 bases between. The CDR3 region is CASSILGTATQYF. CDR3 bases: TGTGCCAGTAGTATATTGGGGACTGCTACGCAGTATTTT.

Only a few counts were recorded for this clone. This rearrangement joins TRBV7-8 to TRBJ1-1; 11 bases align to TRBD1. Germline values: CDR1 SGHVS, CDR2 FQNEAQ. With V trimmed by 3 bases and J by 5 bases, 5 bases remained unmatched. This CDR3 spans 15 amino acids. DNA for the CDR3: TGTGCCAGCAGCTTGGACAGGGGGCGCGATACTGAAGCTTTCTTT. Translated, it gives CASSLDRGRDTEAFF.

This clone has more than one count but fewer than ten. The genes are TRBV6-5 and TRBJ2-1, with 8 bases matching TRBD1. Germline V gene sequence: CDR1 MNHEY, CDR2 SVGAGI. The trim removed 6 bases at V and 9 bases at J, leaving 7 bases unmatched. The CDR3 is 13 amino acids. Here the CDR3 reads CASRVTTGVEQFF. DNA of the CDR3: TGTGCCAGCAGAGTCACGACAGGGGTTGAGCAGTTCTTC.

The chain is built from TRBV6-1 and TRBJ2-7; tentatively, D is TRBD2 (5 bases). CDR3 size: 13 residues. Per the germline V gene, CDR1 is MNHNS and CDR2 is SASEGT. V was clipped by 3 bases and J by 5 bases, with 11 bases between them. DNA for the CDR3: TGTGCCAGCAGTGATTTGGGGAGCCACGAGCAGTACTTC. It is translated as CASSDLGSHEQYF.

The CDR3 bases are TGTGCCTCTCGCCCTGGGCCCCGGGAGGCCCGCACAGATACGCAGTATTTT. Translated, it gives CASRPGPREARTDTQYF. The rearrangement joins TRBV24-1 to TRBJ2-3; TRBD2 aligns across 7 bases. The CDR3 loop spans 17 amino acids. The germline V gene encodes CDR1 KGHDR and CDR2 SFDVKD. After removal of 12 bases from V and 1 base from J, the junction contained 18 bases not matched to a gene.

With regard to this clone: The same CDR3 also results from other DNA sequences found in this sample. CDR3 nucleotide sequence: TGTGCCAGCAGTCGGGGACAGGGGCCCTACGAGCAGTACTTC. It translates to CASSRGQGPYEQYF. This chain connects TRBV6-5 to TRBJ2-7; 10 nucleotides line up with TRBD1. Germline V gives CDR1 MNHEY, CDR2 SVGAGI. V was pared by 5 bases and J by 2 bases, with 3 bases of the junction left unmatched. The CDR3 runs to 14 residues.

The CDR3 DNA reads TGTGCCAGCGGGCACAGGGGATTGGAGACCCAGTACTTC. The encoded protein is CASGHRGLETQYF. This chain connects TRBV5-8 to TRBJ2-5; 7 nucleotides match TRBD1. V lost 7 bases, J lost 5 bases, and 8 bases stayed unmatched. The V gene's germline CDR1 is SGHTS and CDR2 YDEGEE. The CDR3 runs 13 residues.

This clone is a singleton in its sample. The chain is built from TRBV29-1 and TRBJ2-7; D is possibly TRBD1 (6 bases). This CDR3 spans 13 amino acids. The ends were cut back, 3 bases at V and 3 bases at J, with 12 bases in the middle. Germline V gene lookup returns CDR1 SQVTM and CDR2 ANQGSEA. DNA of the CDR3: TGCAGCGTTGAGGACAGCAGATACTACGAGCAGTACTTC. It yields the protein CSVEDSRYYEQYF.

The chain employs TRBV11-2 and TRBJ2-7, with D possibly being TRBD2 (6 bases). Trimming removed 6 bases at V and 4 bases at J, with 10 bases between. Germline V gene data show CDR1 as SGHAT and CDR2 as FQNNGV. This CDR3 spans 12 amino acids. CDR3 sequence: CASRVGGYEQYF. As DNA, the CDR3 is TGTGCCAGCAGAGTGGGGGGTTACGAGCAGTACTTC.

V usage is TRBV29-1 and J usage is TRBJ2-2; D perhaps matches TRBD1 (5 bases). The CDR3 has 14 residues. Germline V gene sequence: CDR1 SQVTM, CDR2 ANQGSEA. V shed 3 bases and J shed 1 base, with 9 bases lying between them. The CDR3 loop is CSVDRQGNTGELFF. In nucleotides, the CDR3 is TGCAGCGTTGACAGGCAGGGGAACACCGGGGAGCTGTTTTTT.

The genes are TRBV28 and TRBJ2-1; TRBD2 matches 7 bases. The CDR3 is made up of 15 amino acids. Germline-derived CDR1 and CDR2 are MDHEN and SYDVKM. With 6 bases clipped from V and 9 bases from J, the junction kept 14 bases outside the gene matches. Here the CDR3 reads CASSTLWGGPGEQFF. In DNA, the CDR3 is TGTGCCAGCAGCACCCTATGGGGAGGGCCGGGTGAGCAGTTCTTC.

This clone was observed a handful of times. V is TRBV5-8 and J is TRBJ1-2, with 8 nucleotides matching TRBD1. Trimming removed 2 bases from V and 2 bases from J; junction bases left unmatched: 2. The V gene's germline CDR1 is SGHTS and CDR2 YDEGEE. CDR3 length equals 14 residues. The CDR3 coding sequence is TGTGCCAGCAGCTTCGGGGACAGGAACTATGGCTACACCTTC. Its protein is CASSFGDRNYGYTF.

The chain links TRBV3-1 (or the pseudogene TRBV3-2) to TRBJ1-5; D gene ambiguous. CDR3 length: 16 residues. Germline V gene data show CDR1 as LGHDT and CDR2 as YNNKEL (reference sequence). Trimming removed 1 base at V and 4 bases at J, with 14 bases between. The CDR3 loop is CASSQARGGGNQPQHF. The CDR3 nucleotides are TGTGCCAGCAGCCAAGCCCGGGGAGGTGGGAATCAGCCCCAGCATTTT.

The chain is built from TRBV19 and TRBJ2-5, with 13 bases lining up with TRBD2. The junction had 1 base not matched to a gene; V was cut back by 4 bases and J by 5 bases. CDR3 length equals 14 residues. Germline CDR1 is LNHDA and CDR2 is SQIVND (reference sequence). The CDR3 nucleotides read TGTGCCAGTAGTACGACTAGCGGGAGGGAGACCCAGTACTTC. This translates into CASSTTSGRETQYF.